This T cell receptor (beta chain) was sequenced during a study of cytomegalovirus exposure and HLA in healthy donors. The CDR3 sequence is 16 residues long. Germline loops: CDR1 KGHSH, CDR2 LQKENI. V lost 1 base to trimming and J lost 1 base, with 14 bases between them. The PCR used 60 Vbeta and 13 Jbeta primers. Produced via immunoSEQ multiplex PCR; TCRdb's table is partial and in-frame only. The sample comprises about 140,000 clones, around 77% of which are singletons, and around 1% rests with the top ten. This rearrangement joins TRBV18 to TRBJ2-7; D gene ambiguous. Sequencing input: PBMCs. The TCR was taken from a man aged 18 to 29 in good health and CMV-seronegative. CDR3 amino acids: CASSPLPVANSYEQYF. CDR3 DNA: TGTGCCAGCTCACCACTCCCGGTAGCAAATTCCTACGAGCAGTACTTC.